Listed below are T cell receptor beta chains from one sample, sequenced in a study of T cell clones after liver transplantation. Some clones are missing from TCRdb's copy, which holds only in-frame ones; the method was immunoSEQ multiplex PCR. The sample holds about 2,000 clones, more than 20% seen once. The antigens these receptors bind are not known. Sequencing was performed on CD8+ T cells from cultured PBMCs. The receptor source for this set is a human patient who received a liver transplant. Some T cells may arise from the graft donor. Each CDR3 is given with its conserved first and last residue. Fields, in order: clone size, D gene, V gene, J gene, CDR3 protein, CDR3 DNA. D genes are given only for firm matches. Clone size is given for some rows only: seen once, a few or many times, or a class if the clone is expanded.

.	TRBD2	TRBV2	TRBJ2-1	CASSVASGGSGQFF	TGTGCCAGCAGTGTGGCTAGCGGGGGGAGCGGGCAGTTCTTC
.	.	TRBV5-3	TRBJ2-1	CASRYGFSYNEQFF	TGTGCCAGCAGGTACGGGTTCTCCTACAATGAGCAGTTCTTC
.	TRBD2	TRBV2	TRBJ2-7	CASSYGLAVTYEQYF	TGTGCCAGCAGCTACGGACTAGCGGTTACCTACGAGCAGTACTTC
.	TRBD2	TRBV6-1	TRBJ2-7	CASSNSGRPYEQYF	TGTGCCAGCAGTAACAGCGGGAGGCCCTACGAGCAGTACTTC
.	TRBD2	TRBV6-5	TRBJ2-3	CASSGLAGGPDTQYF	TGTGCCAGCAGTGGACTAGCGGGAGGGCCAGATACGCAGTATTTT
once	.	TRBV4-1	TRBJ1-2	CASSPLLQNRKTYGYTF	TGCGCCAGCAGCCCCCTACTCCAGAACCGAAAGACCTATGGCTACACCTTC
few	.	TRBV9	TRBJ1-5	CASHDSYSNQPQHF	TGTGCCAGCCACGACAGTTATAGCAATCAGCCCCAGCATTTT
medium-sized	.	TRBV15	TRBJ2-2	CATSRYGYANTGELFF	TGTGCCACCAGCAGATATGGGTATGCGAACACCGGGGAGCTGTTTTTT
.	.	TRBV28	TRBJ2-1	CASSLGQCTYNEQFF	TGTGCCAGCAGTTTGGGGCAGTGTACCTACAATGAGCAGTTCTTC
few	TRBD2	TRBV6-6	TRBJ2-1	CASSLGGRADEQFF	TGTGCCAGCAGTTTAGGCGGGAGGGCCGATGAGCAGTTCTTC
large	.	TRBV6-6	TRBJ1-2	CASSLTANYGYTF	TGTGCCAGCAGTTTGACAGCTAACTATGGCTACACCTTC
.	.	TRBV11-2	TRBJ1-3	CASSLENWLGRGNTIYF	TGTGCCAGCAGCTTAGAAAACTGGCTGGGACGAGGAAACACCATATATTTT
medium-sized	.	TRBV9	TRBJ2-3	CASSVEGSDGDTQYF	TGTGCCAGCAGCGTAGAGGGTAGCGATGGTGATACGCAGTATTTT
large	TRBD2	TRBV27	TRBJ2-1	CASSLPGLAGLYNEQFF	TGTGCCAGCAGTCTACCGGGACTAGCGGGCCTCTACAATGAGCAGTTCTTC
few	.	TRBV5-4	TRBJ2-7	CASSQDRTKSYEQYF	TGTGCCAGCAGCCAAGATCGCACGAAATCCTACGAGCAGTACTTC
large	TRBD2	TRBV13	TRBJ2-3	CASSLRGSGRGTDTQYF	TGTGCCAGCAGCTTAAGAGGTAGCGGGAGGGGCACAGATACGCAGTATTTT
.	.	TRBV5-4	TRBJ1-3	CASSQDYRNSGNTIYF	TGCGCCAGCAGCCAAGATTACCGCAACTCTGGAAACACCATATATTTT
large	.	TRBV10-2	TRBJ2-5	CASSEYLIQTQYF	TGCGCCAGCAGTGAATATCTAATACAGACCCAGTACTTC
.	TRBD1	TRBV6-6	TRBJ1-1	CASSFNRGHTEAFF	TGTGCCAGCAGTTTCAACAGGGGGCACACTGAAGCTTTCTTT
many	.	TRBV6-5	TRBJ1-2	CASSYGGGYTF	TGTGCCAGCAGTTACGGGGGAGGCTACACCTTC
.	TRBD2	TRBV11-2	TRBJ2-2	CASSLEAGEEHRGAVF	TGTGCCAGCAGCTTAGAGGCGGGAGAGGAACACCGGGGAGCTGTTTTT
few	TRBD1	TRBV11-2	TRBJ2-3	CASSSYRGLSTDTQYF	TGTGCCAGCAGCTCCTACAGGGGGCTAAGCACAGATACGCAGTATTTT
few	TRBD1	TRBV5-1	TRBJ1-2	CASSWTGGDGYTF	TGCGCCAGCAGCTGGACAGGGGGCGATGGCTACACCTTC
few	.	TRBV28	TRBJ1-4	CASRRGAWANEKLFF	TGTGCCAGCAGGCGGGGGGCTTGGGCTAATGAAAAACTGTTTTTT
few	.	TRBV7-5	TRBJ2-1	CASSPRLDNEQFF	TGTGCCAGCAGCCCCCGGCTGGACAATGAGCAGTTCTTC
.	TRBD2	TRBV2	TRBJ2-7	CASSEGLAGAYEQYF	TGTGCCAGCAGTGAAGGGCTAGCGGGAGCCTACGAGCAGTACTTC
.	.	TRBV7-2	TRBJ2-2	CASFAGELFF	TGTGCCAGTTTCGCGGGGGAGCTGTTTTTT
few	TRBD1	TRBV19	TRBJ1-1	CATHRGRITEAFF	TGTGCCACACACAGGGGGCGGATCACTGAAGCTTTCTTT
.	.	TRBV11-1	TRBJ1-1	CASSYKPNTEAFF	TGTGCCAGCAGCTACAAGCCGAACACTGAAGCTTTCTTT
.	.	TRBV6-4	TRBJ2-7	CASSLGANNYEQYF	TGTGCCAGCAGTTTAGGGGCCAATAACTACGAGCAGTACTTC
few	TRBD1	TRBV6-6	TRBJ1-4	CASSYGTGFEKLFF	TGTGCCAGCAGTTACGGGACAGGGTTTGAAAAACTGTTTTTT
few	TRBD1	TRBV9	TRBJ2-1	CASSVPTGGKGSYNEQFF	TGTGCCAGCAGCGTACCTACAGGGGGCAAGGGCTCCTACAATGAGCAGTTCTTC
.	.	TRBV11-2	TRBJ1-3	CASSLENYGNTIYF	TGTGCCAGCAGCTTAGAAAATTATGGAAACACCATATATTTT
few	.	TRBV11-2	TRBJ2-1	CASSPRLDNEQFF	TGTGCCAGCAGCCCCCGGCTGGACAATGAGCAGTTCTTC
few	TRBD1	TRBV7-3	TRBJ2-1	CASSLGQGAYNEQFF	TGTGCCAGCAGCTTAGGACAGGGGGCCTACAATGAGCAGTTCTTC
few	TRBD2	TRBV11-2	TRBJ2-3	CASSLPTSGRESDTQYF	TGTGCCAGCAGCTTACCGACTAGCGGGAGGGAATCAGATACGCAGTATTTT
.	.	TRBV7-1	TRBJ1-2	CASSLGTYGYTF	TGTGCCAGCAGCTTAGGCACCTATGGCTACACCTTC
once	TRBD1	TRBV5-8	TRBJ1-3	CASSQGTGSGNTIYF	TGCGCCAGCAGCCAAGGGACAGGGAGTGGAAACACCATATATTTT
.	.	TRBV6-6	TRBJ1-5	CASRGELEYSNQPQHF	TGTGCCAGCAGGGGCGAGTTAGAGTATAGCAATCAGCCCCAGCATTTT
large	.	TRBV27	TRBJ1-4	CASSRGGLNEKLFF	TGTGCCAGCAGCCGAGGGGGGCTTAATGAAAAACTGTTTTTT
.	TRBD1	TRBV28	TRBJ2-1	CASSPPERDRGNNEQFF	TGTGCCAGCAGTCCTCCGGAAAGGGACAGGGGAAACAATGAGCAGTTCTTC
.	.	TRBV6-5	TRBJ2-7	CASSFGDASREQYF	TGTGCCAGCAGTTTCGGGGACGCCTCTCGAGAGCAGTACTTC
.	TRBD1	TRBV4-1	TRBJ2-1	CASSPDRGTNEQFF	TGCGCCAGCAGCCCGGACAGGGGTACCAATGAGCAGTTCTTC
.	TRBD1	TRBV30	TRBJ2-7	CAGGGQGEGYEQYF	TGTGCCGGGGGGGGACAGGGGGAAGGCTACGAGCAGTACTTC
medium-sized	TRBD2	TRBV9	TRBJ2-3	CASSVGGSLTDTQYF	TGTGCCAGCAGCGTAGGCGGGAGTCTCACAGATACGCAGTATTTT
large	.	TRBV7-6	TRBJ1-1	CASSYKPNTEAFF	TGTGCCAGCAGCTACAAGCCGAACACTGAAGCTTTCTTT
.	.	TRBV4-1	TRBJ2-1	CASSQDKYPPYNEQFF	TGCGCCAGCAGCCAAGACAAGTACCCCCCCTACAATGAGCAGTTCTTC
.	.	TRBV28	TRBJ2-6	CASSPDNLTQSRANVLTF	TGTGCCAGCAGTCCAGACAACTTGACACAAAGTCGGGCCAACGTCCTGACTTTC
.	TRBD1	TRBV4-1	TRBJ1-2	CASSQDLQGYGYTF	TGCGCCAGCAGCCAAGATCTACAGGGGTATGGCTACACCTTC
.	.	TRBV15	TRBJ1-2	CATSECTRCGKNYGYTF	TGTGCCACCAGCGAATGCACAAGGTGTGGAAAGAACTATGGCTACACCTTC
.	.	TRBV28	TRBJ1-3	CASSFPLTGTADTIYF	TGTGCCAGCAGTTTCCCCCTTACCGGGACTGCCGACACCATATATTTT
.	TRBD1	TRBV30	TRBJ1-1	CAWSPLDRGLAEAFF	TGTGCCTGGAGTCCTCTCGACAGGGGGCTGGCGGAAGCTTTCTTT
medium-sized	.	TRBV28	TRBJ1-2	CASSPRGARYYGYTF	TGTGCCAGCAGTCCCAGGGGAGCCCGCTACTATGGCTACACCTTC
few	.	TRBV11-1	TRBJ2-7	CASSLPRVQADEQYF	TGTGCCAGCAGCTTACCTAGGGTACAGGCGGACGAGCAGTACTTC
few	.	TRBV7-9	TRBJ2-7	CASSSTSGEAGSGEQYF	TGTGCCAGCAGCTCCACCTCGGGTGAGGCAGGTAGCGGCGAGCAGTACTTC
few	.	TRBV7-2	TRBJ2-3	CASSPVGTQYF	TGTGCCAGCAGCCCCGTCGGAACGCAGTATTTT
medium-sized	.	TRBV27	TRBJ2-2	CASSPLREIDTGELFF	TGTGCCAGCAGTCCCCTGAGGGAGATTGACACCGGGGAGCTGTTTTTT
.	.	TRBV7-5	TRBJ2-2	CASFAGELFF	TGTGCCAGTTTCGCGGGGGAGCTGTTTTTT
.	TRBD2	TRBV11-2	TRBJ2-1	CASSFPTSGRAEYNEQFF	TGTGCCAGCAGCTTTCCGACTAGCGGGAGGGCCGAGTACAATGAGCAGTTCTTC
.	TRBD1	TRBV29-1	TRBJ2-7	CSVEEAGQGGYEQYF	TGCAGCGTGGAAGAGGCGGGACAGGGTGGCTACGAGCAGTACTTC